The sequence of this T cell receptor beta chain was determined in a study of blood T cell repertoires in COVID-19. Across the whole study: There were acute and convalescent COVID-19 samples, and they came from the United States, Italy and Spain. PBMCs, B-cell-depleted T cells, or T cells provided the cDNA or gDNA that made up the material.

Per the authors' pipeline: Amplification of reference gene primers was used by the study to estimate nucleated cell counts. The method was immunoSEQ multiplex PCR; TCRdb's version includes in-frame clones alone and lacks a portion of them. The V and J calls and the clone size are those of that table, but D and trimming were determined from the DNA. Of approximately 170,000 clones in the sample, around 83% were seen once. The CDR3 totals 13 residues. V lost 5 bases to trimming and J lost 5 bases, with 9 bases between them. CDR1 and CDR2 (germline): SGHTA, FQGNSA. This receptor was obtained from a man in his sixties or seventies who had recovered from COVID-19. Sample: peripheral blood. The chain links TRBV7-2 to TRBJ2-2, with a possible D match to TRBD1 (6 bases). The CDR3 protein is CASSTQGTGELFF. CDR3 coding DNA: TGTGCCAGCAGCACACAGGGAACCGGGGAGCTGTTTTTT.